This T cell receptor (beta chain) was sequenced for a study of T cell responses to AZD1222 COVID-19 vaccine. The germline V gene encodes CDR1 MDHEN and CDR2 SYDVKM. The CDR3 contains 15 residues. Trimming took 4 bases from V and 4 from J, leaving 17 bases between them. This table comes from immunoSEQ multiplex PCR, and its TCRdb copy is limited to in-frame clones, with some not included. Of fewer than 80,000 clones in the sample, about nine tenths were seen once. The sequence came from an adult who received the MenACWY meningococcal vaccine as a control. J is TRBJ2-7 and V is TRBV28; D is possibly TRBD2 (5 bases). Source: peripheral blood, taken 28 days after the second dose of the MenACWY control vaccine. CDR3 sequence (DNA): TGTGCCAGCAGTTCGGAGTGGACCGGGATATACGAGCAGTACTTC. Its protein is CASSSEWTGIYEQYF.